Following are 10 T cell receptor beta chains from one sample sequenced in a study of cytomegalovirus exposure and HLA in healthy donors. With 60 Vbeta and 13 Jbeta primers, the PCR was carried out. The assay was immunoSEQ multiplex PCR, and TCRdb's table has in-frame clones only and misses some. The repertoire has 85,000 to 100,000 clones, 60% to 80% of them found once; the top ten carry around 6.6%. Sequencing was carried out using PBMCs. The receptors originated from a woman younger than 45 in good health and CMV-seronegative.

The rearrangement links TRBV7-3 to TRBJ2-5, with D tentatively TRBD2 (5 bases). V lost 3 bases and J lost 5, with 7 bases in between. The CDR3 totals 12 residues. From germline, CDR1 is SGHTA and CDR2 FQGTGA. The CDR3: CASSFAGETQYF. The CDR3 DNA reads TGTGCCAGCAGCTTTGCGGGCGAGACCCAGTACTTC. Full variable domain (rest looked up from reference TRBV7-3 and TRBJ2-5): GAGVSQTPSNKVTEKGKYVELRCDPISGHTALYWYRQSLGQGPEFLIYFQGTGAADDSGLPNDRFFAVRPEGSVSTLKIQRTERGDSAVYLCASSFAGETQYFGPGTRLLVL.

The V call is TRBV18, the J call TRBJ1-1; D possibly corresponds to TRBD1 (5 bases). The CDR3 sequence is 15 residues long. Germline CDR1 is KGHSH and CDR2 is LQKENI. Trimming took 3 bases from V and 8 from J, leaving 19 bases between them. CDR3 region: CASSPGEGLLGEAFF. CDR3 sequence (DNA): TGTGCCAGCTCACCGGGGGAGGGGCTGCTGGGGGAAGCTTTCTTT.

The genes are TRBV28 and TRBJ1-4; TRBD1 is a possible D gene (5 bases). Trimming took 3 bases from V and 2 from J, leaving 7 bases between them. Per the germline V gene, CDR1 is MDHEN and CDR2 is SYDVKM. The CDR3 is made up of 14 amino acids. CDR3 nucleotide sequence: TGTGCCAGCAGTTTCGGGGGGACTAATGAAAAACTGTTTTTT. Amino acids: CASSFGGTNEKLFF.

A few counts support this clone. The genes are TRBV11-1 and TRBJ2-3; 9 bases align to TRBD1. Germline assignment: CDR1 SGHAT and CDR2 FQDESV (reference sequence). This CDR3 has 15 residues. The ends lost 5 bases at V and 4 bases at J; junction bases unmatched: 7. The CDR3 here is CASSSRDRVSDTQYF. In DNA form, the CDR3 reads TGTGCCAGCAGCAGCCGGGACAGGGTCTCAGATACGCAGTATTTT.

The chain joins TRBV7-9 to TRBJ1-2; D might be TRBD1 (6 bases). CDR3 length: 15 amino acids. CDR1 and CDR2 (germline): SEHNR, FQNEAQ (reference sequence). The V and J ends lost 2 bases and 4 bases respectively, with 14 bases between them. This chain's CDR3 is CASSLPTGTPYGYTF. Written as DNA, the CDR3 is TGTGCCAGCAGCTTACCCACCGGGACACCCTATGGCTACACCTTC.

The rearrangement uses TRBV6-5 and TRBJ2-2, with D unclear. This CDR3 spans 13 amino acids. CDR1 is MNHEY and CDR2 is SVGAGI in the germline V gene. Between the trimmed V and J ends, which lost 2 bases and 7 bases, there was a span of 8 bases. The CDR3 reads CASSYPSGGELFF. The CDR3 DNA sequence: TGTGCCAGCAGTTACCCGTCGGGCGGGGAGCTGTTTTTT.

This chain uses TRBV29-1 with TRBJ1-1; TRBD1 matches at 7 bases. After removal of 4 bases from V and 6 bases from J, the junction contained 5 bases not matched to a gene. Per germline, CDR1 SQVTM and CDR2 ANQGSEA. The CDR3 has 12 amino acids. The CDR3 nucleotides read TGCAGCGTTGTGGAGGGGGCCTCTGAAGCTTTCTTT. As protein: CSVVEGASEAFF.

V and J are TRBV6-5 and TRBJ1-6; 7 bases match TRBD1. The CDR3 has 14 amino acids. The V segment lost 4 bases and the J segment 10 bases; nucleotides outside the gene matches: 7. The germline CDR1 and CDR2 sequences are MNHEY and SVGAGI. CDR3 sequence: CASSLQGMESPLHF. In DNA form, the CDR3 reads TGTGCCAGCAGTTTACAGGGGATGGAATCACCCCTCCACTTT.

The chain recombines TRBV30 with TRBJ1-2; no clear D gene. With 1 base removed from V and 4 bases from J, the gap between germline ends came to 13 bases. CDR3 length equals 14 residues. Germline V CDR1 and CDR2: GTSNPN, SVGIG (reference sequence). Here the CDR3 reads CAWSAGFESYGYTF. CDR3 sequence (DNA): TGTGCCTGGAGTGCGGGTTTCGAGAGCTATGGCTACACCTTC. Variable domain in full (rest from reference TRBV30 and TRBJ1-2): SQTIHQWPATLVQPVGSPLSLECTVEGTSNPNLYWYRQAAGRGLQLLFYSVGIGQISSEVPQNLSASRPQDRQFILSSKKLLLSDSGFYLCAWSAGFESYGYTFGSGTRLTVV.

V and J are TRBV10-3 and TRBJ2-3; D possibly corresponds to TRBD1 (6 bases). CDR1 and CDR2 (germline): ENHRY, SYGVKD. This CDR3 has 15 residues. Trimming cost V 2 bases and J 0 bases, with 9 bases left between them. In nucleotides, the CDR3 is TGTGCCATCAGTGAGGGGGGCATAAGCACAGATACGCAGTATTTT. Its protein is CAISEGGISTDTQYF.